This is a list of T cell receptor beta chains from one sample in a study of identifying expanded T cells in peripheral blood. Assay used: immunoSEQ multiplex PCR; TCRdb lists only in-frame clones, some missing. The sample consists of around 99,000 clones, about 88% of them appearing once. The sample consisted of blood. All receptors come from a person aged 18 to 75 in good health. Each CDR3 is given with its conserved first and last residue. Each record gives: J gene, CDR3 length, V gene, CDR3 protein.

TRBJ1-6,15,TRBV5-6,CASSFSGTPGSPLHF
TRBJ2-1,15,TRBV6-4,CASSVSGGAYNEQFF
TRBJ2-2,16,TRBV7-9,CASATYSGSNTGELFF
TRBJ1-1,12,TRBV28,CASSLSRGMAFF
TRBJ1-1,14,TRBV2,CASSEVVGFTEAFF
TRBJ1-1,17,TRBV25-1,CASSDLTTGRGGTEAFF
TRBJ2-5,13,TRBV30,CAWSWQNQETQYF
TRBJ2-2,15,TRBV19,CASSRDRPNTGELFF
TRBJ2-2,15,TRBV6-1,CASTLGATGTGELFF
TRBJ1-2,13,TRBV2,CASSLDRALGYTF
TRBJ2-1,16,TRBV5-1,CASSLVLAGGYNEQFF
TRBJ2-6,15,TRBV7-2,CASSLVYSGANVLTF
TRBJ2-7,13,TRBV28,CASSTGQSYEQYF
TRBJ1-4,15,TRBV6-5,CASSYFTAQGGILFF
TRBJ2-5,12,TRBV19,CASGGRRETQYF
TRBJ2-1,11,TRBV27,CATGQFNEQFF
TRBJ1-2,13,TRBV27,CASSGSPGYGYTF
TRBJ1-2,15,TRBV10-3,CAISESTMEEYGYTF
TRBJ2-3,14,TRBV7-2,CASSLGDSTDTQYF
TRBJ2-5,14,TRBV5-1,CASSRGGPEETQYF
TRBJ1-5,15,TRBV28,CASSLAGGSNQPQHF
TRBJ2-3,18,TRBV19,CASSMGEGWLGSTDTQYF
TRBJ2-3,15,TRBV6-4,CASSDLAGAGDTQYF
TRBJ2-7,13,TRBV28,CATHPLSLYEQYF
TRBJ2-3,12,TRBV2,CASRRGGDTQYF
TRBJ2-3,16,TRBV9,CASSPRLAGTRDTQYF
-,14,TRBV6-6,CASSFRQGSYEQYF
TRBJ2-2,16,TRBV7-2,CASSPGGRSNTGELFF
TRBJ2-7,16,TRBV4-3,CASSQERSGGAYEQYF
TRBJ2-7,15,TRBV10-3,CAISAMDRVRHEQYF
TRBJ1-2,15,TRBV7-2,CASSLESGQGGGYTF
TRBJ2-7,14,TRBV5-8,CASSGGGYSYEQYF
TRBJ2-5,17,TRBV19,CASSTRQGGKGQETQYF
TRBJ1-3,13,TRBV5-4,CASTTGPGNTIYF
TRBJ2-2,14,TRBV9,CASSDRRNTGELFF
TRBJ1-2,15,TRBV7-3,CASSPGQGANYGYTF
TRBJ2-7,16,TRBV14,CASSQDGTGRSYEQYF
TRBJ2-3,11,TRBV6-6,CASSVGDTQYF
TRBJ2-7,13,TRBV19,CASSTQKGLEQYF
TRBJ2-3,15,TRBV18,CASSSASGGADTQYF
TRBJ1-6,16,TRBV7-3,CASSKGGPTNNSPLHF
TRBJ2-1,17,TRBV21-1,CASSKGLAGALDNEQFF
TRBJ2-2,14,TRBV5-1,CASSLEGGTGELFF
TRBJ1-5,15,TRBV11-2,CASSLTGPHNQPQHF
-,14,TRBV18,CASSLSSGAYEQYF
TRBJ1-3,15,TRBV4-3,CASSQTRSSGNTIYF
TRBJ1-1,14,TRBV18,CASSPDRGNTEAFF
TRBJ1-1,12,TRBV30,CAWSMENTEAFF
TRBJ1-6,15,TRBV18,CASSPIDGERSPLHF